This T cell receptor (beta chain) was identified in a study of breast tumors, draining lymph nodes, adjacent tissues. The length of the CDR3 is 15 residues. Germline CDR1 reads DFQATT; CDR2 reads SNEGSKA (reference sequence). V gave up 6 bases and J gave up 3 bases; unmatched junction bases: 8. This clonotype was recorded at least ten times. Its matching antigen is unknown. Samples came from axillary lymph nodes draining the breast cancer. TCRdb fed the multiplex PCR reads into MiXCR, producing one record per CDR3 protein. The profile covers some 140,000 distinct CDR3 sequences, with 20% to 25% appearing a single time and roughly 2.7% taken by the ten largest. General study findings and limits: Data only fit, rather than demonstrated, lymph node origin of most tumor T cells. The data were judged consistent with most tumor T cells coming from lymph node and expanding in tumor. Compared with lymph nodes, tumors were less diverse; compared with nontumor tissue, more.

Sequencing used axillary lymph node tissue. J is TRBJ1-3 and V is TRBV20-1, with 10 bases aligning to TRBD1. The source is a female donor with breast cancer. Some clones in this sample may be carry-over from other donors' samples. CDR3 region: CSAETGGMFGNTIYF. CDR3 DNA sequence: TGCAGTGCGGAGACAGGGGGCATGTTTGGAAACACCATATATTTT.